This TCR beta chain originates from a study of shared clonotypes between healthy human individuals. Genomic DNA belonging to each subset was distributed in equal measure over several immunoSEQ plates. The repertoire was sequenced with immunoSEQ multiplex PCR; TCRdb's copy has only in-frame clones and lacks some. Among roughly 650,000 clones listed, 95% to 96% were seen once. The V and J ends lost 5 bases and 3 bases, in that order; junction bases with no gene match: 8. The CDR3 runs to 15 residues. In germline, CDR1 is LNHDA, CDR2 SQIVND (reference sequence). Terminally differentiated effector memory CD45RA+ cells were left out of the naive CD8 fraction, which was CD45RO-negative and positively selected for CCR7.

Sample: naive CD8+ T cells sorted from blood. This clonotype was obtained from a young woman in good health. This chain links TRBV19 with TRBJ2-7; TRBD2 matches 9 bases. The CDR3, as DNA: TGTGCCAGTAGTGACGGACTAGCGTCTCTCTACGAGCAGTACTTC. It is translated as CASSDGLASLYEQYF.